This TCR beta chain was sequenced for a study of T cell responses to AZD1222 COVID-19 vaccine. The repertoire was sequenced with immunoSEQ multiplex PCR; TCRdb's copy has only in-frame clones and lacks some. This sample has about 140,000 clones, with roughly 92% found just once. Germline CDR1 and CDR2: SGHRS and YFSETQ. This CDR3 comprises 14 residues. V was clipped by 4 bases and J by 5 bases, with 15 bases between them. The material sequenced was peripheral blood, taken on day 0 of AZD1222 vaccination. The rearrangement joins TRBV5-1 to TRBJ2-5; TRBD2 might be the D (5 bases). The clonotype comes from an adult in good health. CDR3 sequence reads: CASSETTLRETQYF. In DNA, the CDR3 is TGCGCCAGCAGCGAGACTACCCTAAGGGAGACCCAGTACTTC.